These 13 T cell receptor beta chains came from one sample sequenced in a study of blood T cells in healthy people across ages. A second 7 to 11 cycle PCR used barcoded and J-beta primers. Via MiXCR, TCRdb re-called the 5' RACE reads, giving one row per CDR3 protein. The data hold about 800,000 distinct CDR3 sequences, with approximately 25% observed a single time. The data also belong to a second study, concerning T cells of mothers and their children.

The sample consisted of blood. Every receptor here comes from a boy younger than 18 in good health.

This clonotype was observed a few times. In DNA, the CDR3 is TGTGCCAGCAGCTCCGGACAGGCCCGGAAGCCCCTCCACTTT. Translated: CASSSGQARKPLHF. The rearrangement links TRBV7-2 to TRBJ1-6; TRBD1 agrees at 7 bases. J lost 13 bases, V lost 4 bases, and 10 bases had no gene match. The V gene's germline CDR1 is SGHTA and CDR2 FQGNSA. CDR3 size: 14 residues.

The chain carries TRBV6-5 and TRBJ1-4; 10 bases fit TRBD1. This CDR3 region has 15 residues. V was clipped by 6 bases and J by 8 bases; unmatched bases: 9. CDR1 MNHEY and CDR2 SVGAGI come from the germline V gene. The CDR3 bases are TGTGCCAGCAGCGCAAACCCGGGACAGGGGGAAAAACTGTTTTTT. It yields the protein CASSANPGQGEKLFF.

The chain has TRBV25-1 and TRBJ2-4, with D possibly called TRBD1 or TRBD2 (5 bases each). Germline-derived CDR1 and CDR2 are MGHDK and SYGVNS. The length of the CDR3 is 12 residues. V was cut by 4 bases and J by 8 bases, with 9 bases left in between. In DNA, the CDR3 is TGTGCCAGCAGTGGGGACGCCGACATTCAGTACTTC. Amino acids: CASSGDADIQYF.

This clonotype was counted once. This chain uses TRBV20-1 with TRBJ1-5; TRBD1 is a possible D gene (5 bases). Germline V lookup: CDR1 DFQATT, CDR2 SNEGSKA (reference sequence). V was pared by 6 bases and J by 4 bases, with 19 bases between. The CDR3 totals 15 residues. The CDR3 protein is CSASKGRTPNQPQHF. In nucleotides, the CDR3 is TGCAGTGCCTCAAAGGGACGAACGCCAAATCAGCCCCAGCATTTT.

This clonotype was seen only a few times. This sequence joins TRBV6-5 and TRBJ2-4; 8 bases match TRBD1. The CDR3 is 13 amino acids. J lost 8 bases, V lost 8 bases, and 8 bases had no gene match. In germline, CDR1 is MNHEY, CDR2 SVGAGI. In DNA, the CDR3 is TGTGCCAGCCTAGACAGGGGAGAACACATTCAGTACTTC. This translates into CASLDRGEHIQYF.

V usage is TRBV4-1 and J usage is TRBJ2-1; perhaps TRBD2 as D (5 bases). The CDR3 consists of 16 residues. Trimming stripped 0 bases from V and 4 bases from J, with 13 bases between. Germline CDR1 reads MGHRA; CDR2 reads YSYEKL. As DNA, the CDR3 is TGCGCCAGCAGCCAAGAGAGGCTAGCAGCTTACAATGAGCAGTTCTTC. Encoded protein: CASSQERLAAYNEQFF.

This clonotype came up a few times. The rearrangement uses TRBV13 and TRBJ1-4, with 7 bases matching TRBD1. The CDR3 sequence is 13 residues long. V trimming: 5 bases; J trimming: 7 bases; junction bases outside the gene matches: 4. The germline V gene has CDR1 PRHDT and CDR2 FYEKMQ (reference sequence). Here the CDR3 reads CASSPRDSEKLFF. The CDR3 bases are TGTGCCAGCAGCCCCCGGGACAGTGAAAAACTGTTTTTT. Full variable domain (outside the CDR3, taken from reference TRBV13 and TRBJ1-4): AAGVIQSPRHLIKEKRETATLKCYPIPRHDTVYWYQQGPGQDPQFLISFYEKMQSDKGSIPDRFSAQQFSDYHSELNMSSLELGDSALYFCASSPRDSEKLFFGSGTQLSVL.

This chain joins TRBV15 and TRBJ2-3; D might be TRBD2 (7 bases). CDR3 size: 15 residues. Germline CDR1 reads LNHNV; CDR2 reads YYDKDF (reference sequence). V lost 5 bases and J lost 3, with 15 bases in between. The CDR3 sequence: CATSPGEGGTDTQYF. CDR3 sequence (DNA): TGTGCCACCAGCCCAGGGGAGGGTGGGACAGATACGCAGTATTTT.

This clonotype was picked up a small number of times. The chain links TRBV29-1 to TRBJ2-1; D not resolved. Germline CDR1 is SQVTM and CDR2 is ANQGSEA. This CDR3 has 10 residues. V gave up 5 bases and J gave up 3 bases, with 2 bases separating them. CDR3 protein: CSVSYNEQFF. In DNA, the CDR3 is TGCAGCGTTAGCTACAATGAGCAGTTCTTC.

With regard to this clonotype: The junction departs from germline at one end; a sequencing error may be responsible. This chain connects TRBV7-9 to TRBJ1-2, with unresolved D. This CDR3 has 15 amino acids. CDR1 SEHNR and CDR2 FQNEAQ come from the germline V gene (reference sequence). The DNA of the CDR3 is TGTGCCAGCAGCCGAGCTATGGCGGGGAACTACGGCTACACCTTC. Amino acids: CASSRAMAGNYGYTF.

The V gene is TRBV24-1, the J gene TRBJ2-5; TRBD1 aligns across 7 bases. This CDR3 has 16 residues. Germline V lookup: CDR1 KGHDR, CDR2 SFDVKD. J lost 11 bases, V lost 2 bases, and 16 bases had no gene match. DNA of the CDR3: TGTGCCACCAGTGATTCTCCGGGACAGAAGACCTATGAGCAGTACTTC. Its protein is CATSDSPGQKTYEQYF.

The CDR3 sequence is CASTPWGTGSYNEQFF. CDR3 bases: TGTGCCAGCACCCCCTGGGGGACAGGGAGTTACAATGAGCAGTTCTTC. The chain combines TRBV6-2 or TRBV6-3 with TRBJ2-1; 9 bases are a match to TRBD1. The CDR3 extends over 16 amino acids. Germline V gene lookup returns CDR1 MNHEY and CDR2 SVGEGT. J was trimmed by 4 bases and V by 7 bases; bases with no gene match: 11.

This clonotype was seen a few times. The rearrangement joins TRBV29-1 to TRBJ1-4; D possibly corresponds to TRBD1 (6 bases). Trimming shortened V by 4 bases and J by 8 bases, and 14 bases separated the two germline ends. The CDR3 has 13 amino acids. The V gene's germline CDR1 is SQVTM and CDR2 ANQGSEA. The DNA of the CDR3 is TGCAGCGTTGGGGGGCCCGGTGGGGAAAAACTGTTTTTT. Translating it yields CSVGGPGGEKLFF.